The 18 T cell receptor beta chains listed next were all sequenced from one sample in a study of chemoradiotherapy in HPV16-positive cancers. The method was immunoSEQ multiplex PCR; TCRdb's version includes in-frame clones alone and lacks a portion of them. This sample has roughly 14,000 clones, with about nine tenths found just once. Sequencing was performed on tumor tissue, taken from a patient who underwent chemoradiotherapy. These TCRs come from a human donor with HPV-associated anogenital cancer.

The V gene is TRBV5-4, the J gene TRBJ2-1; 9 bases fit TRBD2. The germline V gene encodes CDR1 SGHNT and CDR2 YYREEE (reference sequence). J was trimmed by 0 bases and V by 4 bases; bases with no gene match: 11. The CDR3 is 18 residues long. The DNA for the CDR3 is TGTGCCAGCAGCCCCCGGGGTAGCGGGAGTGGCTCCTACAATGAGCAGTTCTTC. Translated: CASSPRGSGSGSYNEQFF.

The chain couples TRBV5-6 to TRBJ2-5; 7 bases match TRBD2. The J segment lost 11 bases and the V segment lost 4 bases, leaving 11 bases of the junction unmatched. Germline loops: CDR1 SGHDT, CDR2 YYEEEE. CDR3 length: 13 amino acids. CDR3 DNA: TGTGCCAGCAGCGGGGGTCCTTTGCGGGAGCAGTACTTC. It translates to CASSGGPLREQYF.

The chain couples TRBV5-1 to TRBJ1-3; D ambiguous. V lost 7 bases and J lost 4, with 15 bases in between. The CDR3 runs to 14 residues. CDR1 and CDR2 from the germline V gene are SGHRS and YFSETQ. In DNA form, the CDR3 reads TGCGCCAGCGAAGCCAGCCCGGGAGGAAACACCATATATTTT. This encodes CASEASPGGNTIYF.

The V gene is TRBV7-3, the J gene TRBJ2-1; 7 bases map to TRBD2. After removal of 0 bases from V and 4 bases from J, the junction contained 3 bases not matched to a gene. CDR3 size: 15 residues. Germline-derived CDR1 and CDR2 are SGHTA and FQGTGA. The CDR3 spells CASSLTSSGYNEQFF. CDR3 DNA sequence: TGTGCCAGCAGCTTAACCAGTAGCGGGTACAATGAGCAGTTCTTC.

This chain connects TRBV7-2 to TRBJ2-5; no clear D. There are 13 residues in the CDR3. Deletions cut 5 bases from V and 5 bases from J, with 12 bases between. Germline CDR1 reads SGHTA; CDR2 reads FQGNSA. The CDR3 DNA is TGTGCCAGCAGCGCACGCACCATGGAGACCCAGTACTTC. Its protein is CASSARTMETQYF.

The chain joins TRBV19 to TRBJ2-2; 11 bases match TRBD2. Germline V CDR1 and CDR2: LNHDA, SQIVND (reference sequence). Losses at the gene ends were 10 bases for V and 2 bases for J; bases not matched to a gene: 3. CDR3 length: 14 residues. The CDR3 DNA reads as TGTGCCACCGGACTAGCGGGTAACACCGGGGAGCTGTTTTTT. Translating gives CATGLAGNTGELFF.

This sequence joins TRBV9 and TRBJ2-3; D ambiguous. Germline CDR1 is SGDLS and CDR2 is YYNGEE. V was clipped by 5 bases and J by 4 bases, with 17 bases between them. This CDR3 region has 15 residues. The CDR3 nucleotides are TGTGCCAGCAGTGTCAGATCGCAGGCGGCAGATACGCAGTATTTT. Translating gives CASSVRSQAADTQYF.

This sequence joins TRBV19 and TRBJ2-6; D ambiguous. Germline loops: CDR1 LNHDA, CDR2 SQIVND (reference sequence). Between the trimmed V and J ends, which lost 6 bases and 4 bases, there was a span of 7 bases. This CDR3 spans 13 amino acids. CDR3 bases: TGTGCCAGTAGCTTTTCCGGGGCCAACGTCCTGACTTTC. Translated, it gives CASSFSGANVLTF.

The chain couples TRBV30 to TRBJ1-2; tentative D call: TRBD1 (5 bases). The V end was cut by 1 base, the J end by 0 bases, with 15 bases between. Germline V gene lookup returns CDR1 GTSNPN and CDR2 SVGIG (reference sequence). The CDR3 is made up of 16 amino acids. Written as DNA, the CDR3 is TGTGCCTGGAGTGCCGGGGGTCAGGCTGCTAACTATGGCTACACCTTC. Protein sequence: CAWSAGGQAANYGYTF.

The rearrangement uses TRBV19 and TRBJ2-1; D is uncertain. There are 11 residues in the CDR3. Looked up from germline, CDR1 is LNHDA and CDR2 is SQIVND (reference sequence). Deletions cut 4 bases from V and 9 bases from J, with 7 bases between. The CDR3 loop reads CASSNYGEQFF. CDR3 in DNA: TGTGCCAGTAGTAACTATGGTGAGCAGTTCTTC.

The rearrangement joins TRBV13 to TRBJ2-7; 13 bases fit TRBD2. Germline V gene data show CDR1 as PRHDT and CDR2 as FYEKMQ (reference sequence). The CDR3 runs to 16 residues. The V segment lost 8 bases and the J segment 3 bases; nucleotides outside the gene matches: 10. The CDR3 here is CASSRTSGSSGYEQYF. In nucleotides, the CDR3 is TGTGCCAGCTCTAGGACTAGCGGGAGTTCGGGCTACGAGCAGTACTTC.

The chain carries TRBV7-2 and TRBJ2-3; D unclear. This CDR3 has 13 amino acids. The germline CDR1 and CDR2 sequences are SGHTA and FQGNSA. The ends were cut back, 5 bases at V and 7 bases at J, with 13 bases in the middle. Written as DNA, the CDR3 is TGTGCCAGCAGCCCATTGGGCGCCAATACGCAGTATTTT. Amino acids: CASSPLGANTQYF.

The J gene is TRBJ2-3, the V gene TRBV7-9; D is unclear. CDR1 and CDR2 from the germline V gene are SEHNR and FQNEAQ (reference sequence). The CDR3 covers 13 residues. The V gene lost 0 bases and the J gene lost 5 bases, with 6 bases spanning the gap. CDR3 loop: CASSLASGDTQYF. CDR3 DNA sequence: TGTGCCAGCAGCTTAGCCTCGGGAGATACGCAGTATTTT.

This sequence joins TRBV7-9 and TRBJ2-5; D ambiguous. The CDR3 has 13 residues. The V gene's germline CDR1 is SEHNR and CDR2 FQNEAQ (reference sequence). Trimming removed 6 bases from V and 10 bases from J, with 18 bases in between. CDR3 sequence: CASSPPNSWDQYF. CDR3 bases: TGTGCCAGCAGTCCACCGAACTCCTGGGACCAGTACTTC.

The chain recombines TRBV6-5 with TRBJ2-3; D may be TRBD2 (5 bases). The CDR3 is 13 amino acids. V lost 5 bases to trimming and J lost 5 bases, with 11 bases between them. Per germline, CDR1 MNHEY and CDR2 SVGAGI. The chain's CDR3 is CASSLTGGDTQYF. The CDR3 coding sequence is TGTGCCAGCAGTCTAACCGGAGGAGATACGCAGTATTTT.

J is TRBJ1-2 and V is TRBV6-4; D not resolved. There are 15 residues in the CDR3. V was shortened by 5 bases and J by 4 bases, with 17 bases between the two germline ends. From germline, CDR1 is MRHNA and CDR2 SNTAGT. In DNA form, the CDR3 reads TGTGCCAGCAGTAAAGACGGCAGAACCACCTATGGCTACACCTTC. Translated: CASSKDGRTTYGYTF.

The V gene is TRBV2, the J gene TRBJ2-3; weak D call: TRBD2 (6 bases). V lost 8 bases, J lost 4 bases, and 10 bases lay in between. This CDR3 is 12 amino acids long. The V gene's germline CDR1 is SNHLY and CDR2 FYNNEI. This CDR3 is CASGRHADTQYF. The CDR3 coding sequence is TGTGCCAGCGGGAGGCACGCAGATACGCAGTATTTT.

J is TRBJ1-1 and V is TRBV11-3, with 8 bases lining up with TRBD1. The CDR3 contains 12 residues. The germline gives CDR1 SGHNT, CDR2 YENEEA. V gave up 9 bases and J gave up 4 bases; unmatched junction bases: 4. The CDR3 DNA reads TGTGCCAGTGGACAGGGTTTCACTGAAGCTTTCTTT. Its translation: CASGQGFTEAFF.